This T cell receptor (beta chain) was identified during a study of cytomegalovirus exposure and HLA in healthy donors. Study background: Earlier results showed approximately 120 million unique TCR beta sequences derived from roughly 180 million T cells. For the roughly 400 genotyped donors, roughly 81% fell within the Caucasian-associated ancestry cluster.

On this clone: Its specificity is not known.

With 60 Vbeta and 13 Jbeta primers, the PCR was carried out. Assay: immunoSEQ multiplex PCR; the TCRdb copy retains only in-frame clones and omits some. The repertoire has more than 85,000 clones, around four fifths of them found once; the top ten carry around 2.6%. Study-wide points: Generally TCR sequences proved uncommon, though certain public TCRs appeared in numerous donors.

Despite likely unrecorded immune exposures, the donors were nominally healthy at the time of sampling. The material sequenced was PBMCs. This receptor was obtained from a man aged 35 to 55 in good health and CMV-seronegative.

CDR3 loop: CASSSGPGSTDTQYF. The CDR3 coding sequence is TGTGCCAGCAGTTCCGGTCCCGGTAGCACAGATACGCAGTATTTT. This chain links TRBV2 with TRBJ2-3, with D unclear. The germline V gene has CDR1 SNHLY and CDR2 FYNNEI. The CDR3 extends over 15 amino acids. V was cut by 5 bases and J by 0 bases, with 12 bases left in between.